This T cell receptor (beta chain) appears in the sequencing data of a study of blood T cell repertoires in COVID-19. This clone was detected once. This CDR3 spans 13 amino acids. Looked up from germline, CDR1 is SNHLY and CDR2 is FYNNEI. V shed 10 bases and J shed 1 base, with 13 bases lying between them. Authors' processing steps: Amplifying reference gene primers gave estimates of nucleated cell counts. Libraries were prepared by immunoSEQ multiplex PCR; TCRdb keeps only in-frame clonotypes and omits some of them. V and J calls and clone size are as listed in that table; D and trimming were resolved from the DNA. The table lists about 160,000 clones, 65% to 80% of them singletons, with roughly 7.5% in the top ten.

The genes are TRBV2 and TRBJ2-5; D is unclear. This clonotype was sampled from a man between 60 and 75 years old with acute or convalescent COVID-19. Sequences were obtained from peripheral blood. The CDR3 DNA follows: TGTGCCACCCATCAGGCCCCCCAAGAGACCCAGTACTTC. It yields the protein CATHQAPQETQYF.